The 9 T cell receptor beta chains below all came from one sample that was sequenced in a study of glioma-infiltrating T cells after dendritic cell vaccination. Time point specified: after dendritic cell vaccination, including at tumor progression/relapse. Data came from immunoSEQ multiplex PCR; TCRdb stores just in-frame clones and leaves some out. The table lists some 60,000 clones, about four fifths of them singletons. The specimen comprised blood, sampled after dendritic cell vaccination. These receptors came from a human donor with glioblastoma.

The chain uses TRBV7-9 and TRBJ2-3; 9 bases line up with TRBD1. Germline V gene lookup returns CDR1 SEHNR and CDR2 FQNEAQ (reference sequence). With V trimmed by 4 bases and J by 5 bases, 10 bases remained unmatched. The CDR3 length is 16 residues. CDR3 sequence reads: CASSSKKRQGVDTQYF. The CDR3 nucleotides are TGTGCCAGCAGCTCCAAGAAACGACAGGGGGTAGATACGCAGTATTTT.

This clone was seen only once. The J gene is TRBJ2-2, the V gene TRBV5-1; maybe TRBD1 (6 bases). Germline CDR1 SGHRS, CDR2 YFSETQ. The germline V and J ends were trimmed by 0 bases and 0 bases, with 9 bases remaining between them. CDR3 length equals 16 residues. The CDR3 spells CASSLEGGSNTGELFF. The CDR3 nucleotides read TGCGCCAGCAGCTTGGAAGGGGGATCGAACACCGGGGAGCTGTTTTTT. Looking up the rest from reference TRBV5-1 and TRBJ2-2 gives the full variable domain: KAGVTQTPRYLIKTRGQQVTLSCSPISGHRSVSWYQQTPGQGLQFLFEYFSETQRNKGNFPGRFSGRQFSNSRSEMNVSTLELGDSALYLCASSLEGGSNTGELFFGEGSRLTVL.

The chain is built from TRBV5-1 and TRBJ1-1; 8 bases are shared with TRBD1. Germline V CDR1 and CDR2: SGHRS, YFSETQ. The CDR3 runs 15 residues. The junction had 7 bases not matched to a gene; V was cut back by 1 base and J by 5 bases. CDR3 sequence (DNA): TGCGCCAGCAGCTTGCCCCAGGGGGCTAAAACTGAAGCTTTCTTT. Translated, it gives CASSLPQGAKTEAFF.

The V and J genes are TRBV10-3 and TRBJ1-2; 9 bases fit TRBD1. V shed 0 bases, J shed 1 base, and the junction held 3 bases outside the gene matches. CDR1 and CDR2 from the germline V gene are ENHRY and SYGVKD. The CDR3 has 16 amino acids. In DNA form, the CDR3 reads TGTGCCATCAGTGAGTCCCGGGACAGGGTTAACTATGGCTACACCTTC. It is translated as CAISESRDRVNYGYTF.

In the case of this clone: Other DNA sequences from this sample encode an identical CDR3 as well. The chain is built from TRBV5-1 and TRBJ2-7; weak D call: TRBD1 (6 bases). V gave up 4 bases and J gave up 3 bases, with 20 bases separating them. This CDR3 comprises 16 residues. Germline CDR1 reads SGHRS; CDR2 reads YFSETQ. The CDR3 here is CASSAFLRDTNYEQYF. The CDR3 DNA reads as TGCGCCAGCAGCGCATTCCTCCGGGACACCAACTACGAGCAGTACTTC.

This clone has only a few counts. The chain joins TRBV30 to TRBJ1-2, with TRBD1 matching over 9 bases. CDR3 length: 15 residues. The germline V gene encodes CDR1 GTSNPN and CDR2 SVGIG (reference sequence). V shed 3 bases, J shed 1 base, and the junction held 6 bases outside the gene matches. CDR3 bases: TGTGCCTGGAGGGGTTGGGACAGGGTTAACTATGGCTACACCTTC. Translating gives CAWRGWDRVNYGYTF.

V gene TRBV6-5 combines with J gene TRBJ1-1; unclear D gene. The germline CDR1 and CDR2 sequences are MNHEY and SVGAGI. V was shortened by 6 bases and J by 3 bases, with 5 bases between the two germline ends. The CDR3 has 11 amino acids. The CDR3 sequence is CASREDTEAFF. The CDR3 coding sequence is TGTGCCAGCAGGGAGGACACTGAAGCTTTCTTT.

This chain joins TRBV27 and TRBJ2-1; TRBD2 matches 11 bases. Trimming took 3 bases from V and 1 from J; bases not matched to a gene: 5. CDR3 length: 17 amino acids. Germline V gives CDR1 MNHEY, CDR2 SMNVEV (reference sequence). CDR3 loop: CASSFSGGAYSYNEQFF. The CDR3, as DNA: TGTGCCAGCAGTTTTAGCGGGGGGGCCTATTCCTACAATGAGCAGTTCTTC.

The CDR3 loop is CASSLDPGTEAFF. DNA for the CDR3: TGCGCCAGCAGCTTGGACCCAGGCACTGAAGCTTTCTTT. This chain uses TRBV5-1 with TRBJ1-1; D remains unclear. Trimming left V 0 bases short and J 4 bases short, with 7 bases between. CDR1 and CDR2 from the germline V gene are SGHRS and YFSETQ. The CDR3 is 13 residues long.